A single sample is the source of the 12 T cell receptor beta chains below, sequenced in a study of siplizumab effects on memory and regulatory T cells. Profiling relied on immunoSEQ multiplex PCR, and the TCRdb table lists in-frame clones only, not all of them. This table holds roughly 56,000 clones, roughly 93% found once. Sequences were obtained from CD8+ T cells sorted from blood. The receptors were gathered from a human donor in good health.

This chain uses TRBV6-5 with TRBJ2-1; 7 bases fit TRBD2. V lost 0 bases to trimming and J lost 7 bases; unmatched junction nucleotides: 6. Per the germline V gene, CDR1 is MNHEY and CDR2 is SVGAGI. The CDR3 runs 15 residues. The CDR3 reads CASSYSGGEGNEQFF. CDR3 bases: TGTGCCAGCAGTTACTCAGGTGGGGAGGGTAATGAGCAGTTCTTC.

The V gene is TRBV2, the J gene TRBJ2-4, with 9 bases fitting TRBD1. Germline values: CDR1 SNHLY, CDR2 FYNNEI. V was clipped by 4 bases and J by 1 base; unmatched bases: 2. The CDR3 spans 15 residues. The CDR3 sequence is CASSGDRAAKNIQYF. The CDR3 DNA follows: TGTGCCAGCAGTGGGGACAGGGCTGCCAAAAACATTCAGTACTTC.

The rearrangement joins TRBV7-2 to TRBJ1-5; D may be TRBD1 (6 bases). In germline, CDR1 is SGHTA, CDR2 FQGNSA. V was shortened by 1 base and J by 7 bases, with 11 bases between the two germline ends. The CDR3 consists of 14 residues. The CDR3, as DNA: TGTGCCAGCAGCTTAGGAAGGGGGGGACAGCCCCAGCATTTT. Translation: CASSLGRGGQPQHF. The full variable domain, its missing parts supplied by reference TRBV7-2 and TRBJ1-5, is GAGVSQSPSNKVTEKGKDVELRCDPISGHTALYWYRQSLGQGLEFLIYFQGNSAPDKSGLPSDRFSAERTGGSVSTLTIQRTQQEDSAVYLCASSLGRGGQPQHFGDGTRLSIL.

The chain joins TRBV5-1 to TRBJ1-1; D may be TRBD1 (6 bases). This CDR3 is built from 14 residues. The germline V and J ends were trimmed by 1 base and 4 bases, with 11 bases remaining between them. The germline V gene has CDR1 SGHRS and CDR2 YFSETQ. The CDR3 spells CASSLSGGGTEAFF. In nucleotides, the CDR3 is TGCGCCAGCAGCTTGTCGGGGGGCGGCACTGAAGCTTTCTTT.

The chain employs TRBV28 and TRBJ2-7; 14 nucleotides align to TRBD2. The CDR3 sequence is 18 residues long. Germline CDR1 MDHEN, CDR2 SYDVKM. The V and J ends lost 3 bases and 6 bases, in that order; junction bases with no gene match: 13. CDR3 nucleotide sequence: TGTGCCAGCAGTTTGGCGCTGGGACTAGCGGGAGTAAAGGTCGAGCAGTACTTC. Encoded protein: CASSLALGLAGVKVEQYF.

The chain has TRBV9 and TRBJ2-7; D uncertain. V lost 3 bases to trimming and J lost 3 bases, with 13 bases between them. The CDR3 contains 14 residues. Germline V gene sequence: CDR1 SGDLS, CDR2 YYNGEE. CDR3 sequence reads: CASSAGLVSYEQYF. Here the CDR3 DNA reads TGTGCCAGCAGCGCCGGGCTCGTAAGCTACGAGCAGTACTTC.

The chain combines TRBV5-1 with TRBJ2-3; D gene unclear. V was pared by 0 bases and J by 4 bases, with 9 bases between. The CDR3 totals 14 residues. From germline, CDR1 is SGHRS and CDR2 YFSETQ. DNA for the CDR3: TGCGCCAGCAGCTTGGAAGTAGGCCCAGATACGCAGTATTTT. Protein sequence: CASSLEVGPDTQYF.

The chain joins TRBV9 to TRBJ1-1; D gene uncertain. Trimming removed 4 bases from V and 3 bases from J, with 10 bases in between. The CDR3 covers 13 residues. Germline values: CDR1 SGDLS, CDR2 YYNGEE. The CDR3 DNA is TGTGCCAGCAGCCCGGTTGTCTACACTGAAGCTTTCTTT. It is translated as CASSPVVYTEAFF.

The CDR3 reads CASSSITGTSGAYEQYF. The CDR3 coding sequence is TGTGCCAGCAGTTCCATTACCGGGACTAGCGGGGCTTACGAGCAGTACTTC. The rearrangement joins TRBV27 to TRBJ2-7; 13 bases are shared with TRBD2. Germline loops: CDR1 MNHEY, CDR2 SMNVEV (reference sequence). The ends lost 4 bases at V and 4 bases at J; junction bases unmatched: 10. This CDR3 is 17 amino acids long.

The rearrangement links TRBV2 to TRBJ2-7; D is perhaps TRBD1 (6 bases). V was cut by 5 bases and J by 7 bases, with 15 bases left in between. The CDR3 contains 13 residues. Germline assignment: CDR1 SNHLY and CDR2 FYNNEI. The CDR3 protein is CASSWTEGREQYF. In nucleotides, the CDR3 is TGTGCCAGCAGTTGGACAGAGGGAAGAGAGCAGTACTTC.

The chain couples TRBV6-5 to TRBJ1-1; D gene unclear. Germline-derived CDR1 and CDR2 are MNHEY and SVGAGI. The CDR3 totals 14 residues. Between the trimmed V and J ends, which lost 7 bases and 0 bases, there was a span of 12 bases. The CDR3 loop reads CASKKQIMNTEAFF. DNA for the CDR3: TGTGCCAGCAAAAAACAGATCATGAACACTGAAGCTTTCTTT.

The chain carries TRBV7-9 and TRBJ2-7, with 7 nucleotides matching TRBD1. CDR1 and CDR2 from the germline V gene are SEHNR and FQNEAQ (reference sequence). CDR3 length equals 16 residues. Trimming cost V 0 bases and J 7 bases; bases outside gene matches: 12. CDR3 amino acids: CASSLALGQWKSEQYF. As DNA, the CDR3 is TGTGCCAGCAGCTTAGCGCTGGGACAGTGGAAGAGTGAGCAGTACTTC.